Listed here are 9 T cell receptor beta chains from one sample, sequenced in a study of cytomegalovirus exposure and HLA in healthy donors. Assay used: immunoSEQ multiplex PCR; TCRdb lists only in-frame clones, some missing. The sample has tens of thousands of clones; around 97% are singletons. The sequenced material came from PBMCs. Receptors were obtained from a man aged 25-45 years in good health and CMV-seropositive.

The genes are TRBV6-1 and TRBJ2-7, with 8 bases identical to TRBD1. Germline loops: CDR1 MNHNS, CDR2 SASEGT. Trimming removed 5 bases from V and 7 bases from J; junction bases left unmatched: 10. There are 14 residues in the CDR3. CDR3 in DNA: TGTGCCAGCAGTTCCCGACAGGGGTCGTGGGAGCAGTACTTC. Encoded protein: CASSSRQGSWEQYF.

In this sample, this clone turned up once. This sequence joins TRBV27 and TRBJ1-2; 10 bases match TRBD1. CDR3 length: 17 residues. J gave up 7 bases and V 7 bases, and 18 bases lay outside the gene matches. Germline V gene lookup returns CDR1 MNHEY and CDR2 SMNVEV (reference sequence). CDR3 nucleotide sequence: TGTGCCAGCACCCCATCCAATCCCGGGACAGGGGTATCTGGCTACACCTTC. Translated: CASTPSNPGTGVSGYTF.

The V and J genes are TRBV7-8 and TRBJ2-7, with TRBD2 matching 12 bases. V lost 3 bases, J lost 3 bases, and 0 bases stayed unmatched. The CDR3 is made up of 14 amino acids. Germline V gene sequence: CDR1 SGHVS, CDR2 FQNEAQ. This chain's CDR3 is CASSLGLAGYEQYF. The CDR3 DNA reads TGTGCCAGCAGCTTGGGACTAGCGGGCTACGAGCAGTACTTC.

CDR3 coding DNA: TGTGCCAGCAGCTTGGACAGGGAAAGGGATGGCTACACCTTC. Protein product: CASSLDRERDGYTF. The genes are TRBV7-9 and TRBJ1-2, with TRBD1 identical over 8 bases. Losses at the gene ends were 3 bases for V and 6 bases for J; bases not matched to a gene: 6. Per germline, CDR1 SEHNR and CDR2 FQNEAQ (reference sequence). The CDR3 has 14 amino acids.

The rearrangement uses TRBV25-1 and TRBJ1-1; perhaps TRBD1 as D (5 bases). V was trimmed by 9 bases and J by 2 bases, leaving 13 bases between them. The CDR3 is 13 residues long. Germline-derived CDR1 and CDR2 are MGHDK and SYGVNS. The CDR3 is CASAGQRNTEAFF. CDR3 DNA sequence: TGTGCCAGTGCAGGACAACGAAACACTGAAGCTTTCTTT.

The CDR3, as DNA: TGTGCCAGCAGTGAATTGCCGAACAGGTTTGAAGCTTTCTTT. Protein sequence: CASSELPNRFEAFF. V usage is TRBV6-1 and J usage is TRBJ1-1, with a weak D call TRBD1 (5 bases). V gave up 2 bases and J gave up 7 bases, with 14 bases separating them. The length of the CDR3 is 14 residues. Germline values: CDR1 MNHNS, CDR2 SASEGT.

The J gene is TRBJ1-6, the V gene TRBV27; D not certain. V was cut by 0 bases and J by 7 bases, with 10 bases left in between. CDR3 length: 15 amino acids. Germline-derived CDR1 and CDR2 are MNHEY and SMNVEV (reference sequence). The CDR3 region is CASSLSRFGNSPLHF. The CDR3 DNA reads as TGTGCCAGCAGTTTATCACGGTTCGGGAATTCACCCCTCCACTTT.

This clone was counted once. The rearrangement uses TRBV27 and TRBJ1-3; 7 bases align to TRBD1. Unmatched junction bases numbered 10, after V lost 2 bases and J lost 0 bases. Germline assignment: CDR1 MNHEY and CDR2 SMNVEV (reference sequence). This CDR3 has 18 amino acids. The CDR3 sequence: CASSLLPTGPTSGNTIYF. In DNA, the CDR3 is TGTGCCAGCAGTTTACTCCCGACAGGGCCGACCTCTGGAAACACCATATATTTT.

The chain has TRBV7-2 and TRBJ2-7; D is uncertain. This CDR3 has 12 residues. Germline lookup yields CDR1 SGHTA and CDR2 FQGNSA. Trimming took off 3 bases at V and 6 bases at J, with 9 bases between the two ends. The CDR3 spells CASSLLGGEQYF. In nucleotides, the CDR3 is TGTGCCAGCAGCTTGCTAGGCGGCGAGCAGTACTTC.